Below are 5 T cell receptor beta chains sequenced from a single sample in a study of T-cell memory formation after mild COVID-19. MiXCR was run by TCRdb on the 5' RACE reads, yielding one entry per CDR3 protein. The table records roughly 250,000 distinct CDR3 sequences, over 15% of them present only once. The sequencing sample was made of PBMCs or a T cell subset sorted from them (not recorded which). These receptors all stem from a man between 18 and 35 years old who had mild COVID-19 (a few samples of this study predate the infection). Cell type and time point are not known.

This clonotype was counted only a few times. The chain uses TRBV24-1 and TRBJ2-3; D remains ambiguous. Trimming left V 8 bases short and J 0 bases short, with 20 bases between. Germline V gene data show CDR1 as KGHDR and CDR2 as SFDVKD. The CDR3 contains 17 residues. The chain's CDR3 is CATTGFDGSSSTDTQYF. In DNA, the CDR3 is TGTGCCACCACCGGATTTGACGGATCCTCTAGCACAGATACGCAGTATTTT.

This clonotype was counted at least ten times. V and J are TRBV10-2 and TRBJ2-5; maybe TRBD2 (7 bases). Germline lookup yields CDR1 WSHSY and CDR2 SAAADI. The CDR3 is 13 residues long. Trimming removed 7 bases from V and 5 bases from J, with 14 bases in between. The CDR3 is CASKTGGEETQYF. In DNA, the CDR3 is TGCGCCAGCAAAACGGGGGGCGAGGAGACCCAGTACTTC.

This clonotype was counted ten times or more. The J gene is TRBJ2-3, the V gene TRBV12-3 or TRBV12-4, with 8 positions matching TRBD1. The length of the CDR3 is 16 residues. V lost 5 bases, J lost 0 bases, and 7 bases stayed unmatched. As DNA, the CDR3 is TGTGCCAGCAGTCTCGATCGACAGGGGAGCACAGATACGCAGTATTTT. Encoded protein: CASSLDRQGSTDTQYF.

A few counts support this clonotype. This chain uses TRBV3-1 with TRBJ1-3; unclear D gene. Germline lookup yields CDR1 LGHDT and CDR2 YNNKEL (reference sequence). Trimming left V 2 bases short and J 0 bases short, with 8 bases between. The CDR3 totals 15 residues. DNA of the CDR3: TGTGCCAGCAGCCAACGACCCATCTCTGGAAACACCATATATTTT. Translation: CASSQRPISGNTIYF.

This clonotype appeared a few times. This rearrangement joins TRBV11-2 to TRBJ1-2; no reliable D call. CDR3 size: 13 residues. CDR1 and CDR2 from the germline V gene are SGHAT and FQNNGV. Between the trimmed V and J ends, which lost 4 bases and 3 bases, there was a span of 9 bases. The CDR3 reads CASSSQGHYGYTF. In DNA form, the CDR3 reads TGTGCCAGCAGCTCGCAAGGCCACTATGGCTACACCTTC.